Each of the 23 T cell receptor beta chains below was sequenced from the same sample in a study of control samples from healthy donors and cancer patients. Clones were sequenced by immunoSEQ multiplex PCR, and TCRdb holds only the in-frame ones, with some missing. Of 100,000 to 150,000 clones listed, approximately 87% were seen once; the top ten hold just under 3%. Sequenced input: blood. The receptors originated from a man between 60 and 70 years old in good health.

The chain combines TRBV18 with TRBJ1-2; TRBD1 might be the D (5 bases). The CDR3 consists of 13 residues. Trimming pared 3 bases from V and 7 bases from J, leaving 12 bases between. CDR1 is KGHSH, CDR2 LQKENI, per germline. Here the CDR3 DNA reads TGTGCCAGCTCACCCATTGCAGGGAGTGGCTACACCTTC. Protein: CASSPIAGSGYTF.

V is TRBV5-1 and J is TRBJ1-2; D unclear. This CDR3 comprises 14 residues. Trimming stripped 1 base from V and 6 bases from J, with 13 bases between. The germline V gene has CDR1 SGHRS and CDR2 YFSETQ. CDR3: CASSLSSARNGYTF. CDR3 coding DNA: TGCGCCAGCAGCTTGAGCTCGGCACGGAATGGCTACACCTTC.

The chain uses TRBV7-9 and TRBJ1-2; 7 nucleotides align to TRBD1. Trimming at V came to 5 bases and at J to 8 bases, leaving 8 bases not matched to a gene. The CDR3 sequence is 13 residues long. The germline V gene encodes CDR1 SEHNR and CDR2 FQNEAQ (reference sequence). CDR3 bases: TGTGCCAGCAGCCCCAGGACAGGCATAGGCTACACCTTC. Its protein product is CASSPRTGIGYTF.

This clone was seen only a few times. The chain couples TRBV30 to TRBJ1-2; D perhaps matches TRBD1 (5 bases). There are 16 residues in the CDR3. Germline lookup yields CDR1 GTSNPN and CDR2 SVGIG (reference sequence). V gave up 4 bases and J gave up 8 bases, with 26 bases separating them. The CDR3 nucleotides read TGTGCCTGGAAACAGGTTGGGGGGAATTCTTGGCTGGGCTACACCTTC. Amino acids: CAWKQVGGNSWLGYTF.

Points on this clone: Within the sample, other DNA sequences also encode this same CDR3. V usage is TRBV5-1 and J usage is TRBJ2-1; no reliable D call. Looked up from germline, CDR1 is SGHRS and CDR2 is YFSETQ. The V end lost 2 bases, the J end lost 4 bases, and 7 bases lay between the germline ends. This CDR3 region has 13 residues. DNA for the CDR3: TGCGCCAGCAGCTTATCAGGATACAATGAGCAGTTCTTC. Translating gives CASSLSGYNEQFF.

The V and J genes are TRBV3-1 (or the pseudogene TRBV3-2) and TRBJ1-1; D is unclear. V was clipped by 4 bases and J by 7 bases, with 16 bases between them. Germline lookup yields CDR1 LGHDT and CDR2 YNNKEL (reference sequence). The CDR3 is 14 amino acids. This chain's CDR3 is CASSPLRVASEAFF. The CDR3 DNA reads as TGTGCCAGCAGCCCCTTACGGGTGGCTAGTGAAGCTTTCTTT.

This clone was recorded only once. The rearrangement links TRBV5-1 to TRBJ1-1; D unclear. The CDR3 has 14 amino acids. V dropped 0 bases and J dropped 6 bases, with 12 bases sitting between them. Germline V CDR1 and CDR2: SGHRS, YFSETQ. This CDR3 reads CASSLADPGPEAFF. CDR3 in DNA: TGCGCCAGCAGCTTGGCCGATCCCGGTCCTGAAGCTTTCTTT.

The chain combines TRBV6-5 with TRBJ2-2; TRBD1 matches 7 bases. The ends lost 6 bases at V and 7 bases at J; junction bases unmatched: 5. Germline V CDR1 and CDR2: MNHEY, SVGAGI. There are 13 residues in the CDR3. The CDR3: CASRSRGSGELFF. For the CDR3, the DNA is TGTGCCAGCAGAAGCAGGGGGAGCGGGGAGCTGTTTTTT.

This chain connects TRBV12-3 or TRBV12-4 to TRBJ1-1, with 8 bases aligning to TRBD1. J gave up 3 bases and V 7 bases, and 4 bases lay outside the gene matches. This CDR3 region has 13 residues. The CDR3 is CASTRTGYTEAFF. CDR3 bases: TGTGCCAGCACCAGGACAGGGTACACTGAAGCTTTCTTT.

This chain links TRBV15 with TRBJ2-5, with TRBD2 matching 10 bases. With V trimmed by 3 bases and J by 2 bases, 12 bases remained unmatched. The CDR3 is made up of 18 amino acids. Looked up from germline, CDR1 is LNHNV and CDR2 is YYDKDF (reference sequence). The CDR3 reads CATSSSMGLLAGQETQYF. DNA of the CDR3: TGTGCCACCAGCAGTTCCATGGGGTTACTAGCGGGGCAAGAGACCCAGTACTTC.

This chain links TRBV18 with TRBJ2-2; the match to TRBD1 covers 7 bases. Trimming removed 2 bases from V and 1 base from J; junction bases left unmatched: 1. CDR1 is KGHSH, CDR2 LQKENI, per germline. The CDR3 runs to 15 residues. The CDR3 is CASSPGTVNTGELFF. CDR3 nucleotide sequence: TGTGCCAGCTCACCAGGGACAGTGAACACCGGGGAGCTGTTTTTT.

The genes are TRBV5-1 and TRBJ2-2; TRBD1 is a possible D gene (5 bases). This CDR3 has 14 residues. CDR1 and CDR2 (germline): SGHRS, YFSETQ. Trimming shortened V by 4 bases and J by 5 bases, and 12 bases separated the two germline ends. The CDR3 coding sequence is TGCGCCAGCAGCCCGTCGACAGTTACCGGGGAGCTGTTTTTT. Amino acids: CASSPSTVTGELFF.

The chain employs TRBV11-2 and TRBJ2-2; 11 bases fit TRBD1. CDR1 and CDR2 from the germline V gene are SGHAT and FQNNGV. CDR3 length: 15 amino acids. V dropped 7 bases and J dropped 6; count of bases not matched to a gene: 7. The CDR3 sequence is CASTAVGQGAGELFF. CDR3 coding DNA: TGTGCCAGCACAGCTGTGGGACAGGGGGCCGGGGAGCTGTTTTTT. Together with reference TRBV11-2 and TRBJ2-2, the CDR3 gives the full variable domain: EAGVAQSPRYKIIEKRQSVAFWCNPISGHATLYWYQQILGQGPKLLIQFQNNGVVDDSQLPKDRFSAERLKGVDSTLKIQPAKLEDSAVYLCASTAVGQGAGELFFGEGSRLTVL.

The gene calls are TRBV18 and TRBJ2-1, with a weak D call TRBD1 (6 bases). This CDR3 is 13 amino acids long. Germline loops: CDR1 KGHSH, CDR2 LQKENI. V was shortened by 6 bases and J by 8 bases, with 14 bases between the two germline ends. The CDR3 DNA sequence: TGTGCCAGCTCCGGGCTAGAGGGGGATGAGCAGTTCTTC. This gives the protein CASSGLEGDEQFF.

The gene calls are TRBV7-3 and TRBJ2-3; TRBD2 matches 10 bases. Trimming took 5 bases from V and 5 from J; bases not matched to a gene: 7. There are 15 residues in the CDR3. From germline, CDR1 is SGHTA and CDR2 FQGTGA. This CDR3 reads CASSPSGGRRDTQYF. The DNA for the CDR3 is TGTGCCAGCAGCCCTAGCGGGGGCCGGCGAGATACGCAGTATTTT.

The rearrangement links TRBV3-1 (or the pseudogene TRBV3-2) to TRBJ1-4, with a tentative D call TRBD1 (6 bases). Trimming cost V 0 bases and J 8 bases, with 13 bases left between them. Per the germline V gene, CDR1 is LGHDT and CDR2 is YNNKEL (reference sequence). The CDR3 sequence is 15 residues long. The CDR3 region is CASSQDLQGGEKLFF. Written as DNA, the CDR3 is TGTGCCAGCAGCCAAGATCTACAGGGTGGCGAAAAACTGTTTTTT.

The V call is TRBV6-5, the J call TRBJ1-2; maybe TRBD1 (6 bases). The CDR3 is made up of 13 amino acids. V dropped 5 bases and J dropped 5 bases, with 12 bases sitting between them. From germline, CDR1 is MNHEY and CDR2 SVGAGI. For the CDR3, the DNA is TGTGCCAGCAGTCTCCAAGGGGGATATGGCTACACCTTC. This codes for CASSLQGGYGYTF.

This chain joins TRBV19 and TRBJ2-2, with D tentatively TRBD1 (6 bases). CDR3 length equals 18 residues. Germline V gene lookup returns CDR1 LNHDA and CDR2 SQIVND (reference sequence). V was shortened by 2 bases and J by 3 bases, with 19 bases between the two germline ends. CDR3 in amino acids: CASSIYFQDRRYTGELFF. The CDR3 DNA reads TGTGCCAGTAGTATATACTTTCAGGACAGACGTTACACCGGGGAGCTGTTTTTT.

V gene TRBV18 combines with J gene TRBJ1-2; the D gene is possibly TRBD1 (5 bases). Trimming cost V 1 base and J 4 bases, with 16 bases left between them. This CDR3 region has 16 residues. Germline CDR1 KGHSH, CDR2 LQKENI. The CDR3 here is CASSPLQARESYGYTF. The DNA of the CDR3 is TGTGCCAGCTCACCACTACAGGCCCGAGAGTCCTATGGCTACACCTTC.

This clone was found once. The chain joins TRBV7-8 to TRBJ1-1; D uncertain. V shed 6 bases and J shed 8 bases, with 16 bases lying between them. Germline CDR1 reads SGHVS; CDR2 reads FQNEAQ. The CDR3 sequence is 13 residues long. The CDR3 region is CASSLTDTTEAFF. DNA for the CDR3: TGTGCCAGCAGTCTCACAGATACAACCGAAGCTTTCTTT.

The table lists this clone with a few counts. This chain uses TRBV7-3 with TRBJ2-1, with 7 bases aligning to TRBD1. This CDR3 spans 13 amino acids. The ends lost 5 bases at V and 6 bases at J; junction bases unmatched: 4. In germline, CDR1 is SGHTA, CDR2 FQGTGA. CDR3: CASSLRQGNEQFF. CDR3 sequence (DNA): TGTGCCAGCAGCCTCCGACAGGGCAATGAGCAGTTCTTC.

About this clone: Its ends do not fully match the called genes, so a read error is possible. The chain is built from TRBV7-9 and TRBJ1-2; 7 nucleotides agree with TRBD1. Germline values: CDR1 SEHNR, CDR2 FQNEAQ (reference sequence). The CDR3 covers 12 residues. The CDR3 nucleotides are TGTGCCAGCAGCTTACCCCGACAGGGCTCCACCTTC. Protein product: CASSLPRQGSTF. The complete variable domain, with remaining parts taken from reference TRBV7-9 and TRBJ1-2, reads DTGVSQNPRHKITKRGQNVTFRCDPISEHNRLYWYRQTLGQGPEFLTYFQNEAQLEKSRLLSDRFSAERPKGSFSTLEIQRTEQGDSAMYLCASSLPRQGSTFGSGTRLTVV.

This chain links TRBV28 with TRBJ1-1; a weak D match, TRBD1 (6 bases). The CDR3 totals 15 residues. In germline, CDR1 is MDHEN, CDR2 SYDVKM. V lost 7 bases, J lost 1 base, and 16 bases lay in between. The CDR3 nucleotides read TGTGCCAGCATTATCGGAGGACAGACGAACACTGAAGCTTTCTTT. Its protein product is CASIIGGQTNTEAFF.